This T cell receptor beta chain was recorded in a study of technical replicates of blood from a handful of donors. Profiling relied on immunoSEQ multiplex PCR, and the TCRdb table lists in-frame clones only, not all of them. This sample carries tens of thousands of clones, approximately 87% of them seen once, and the ten largest clones take approximately 4.5%. This TCR was sampled from a human donor in good health. Some clones in this sample may be carry-over from other donors' samples. Material for sequencing was PBMCs.

DNA of the CDR3: TGTGCCAGCAGCTTAGCGAGGTTGGGGACACCAACATTGGGTGAGCAGTTCTTC. Amino acids: CASSLARLGTPTLGEQFF. The V and J genes are TRBV11-3 and TRBJ2-1; weak D call: TRBD1 (6 bases). The CDR3 has 18 residues. The V gene's germline CDR1 is SGHNT and CDR2 YENEEA. V was clipped by 1 base and J by 9 bases, with 25 bases between them.